The 6 T cell receptor beta chains listed next were all sequenced from one sample in a study of OX40 agonist ivuxolimab in advanced cancers. Measured with immunoSEQ multiplex PCR; TCRdb has only the in-frame clones, and not every one. The sample consists of about 70,000 clones, about 85% of them appearing once. The material was CD4+ or CD8+ T cells sorted from blood, obtained in a trial of the OX40 agonist ivuxolimab. These receptors were taken from an adult with an advanced solid tumor such as melanoma, head and neck, liver or kidney cancer.

The CDR3 spells CASSFDGSPLHF. CDR3 DNA: TGTGCCAGCAGCTTTGACGGTTCACCCCTCCACTTT. V and J are TRBV7-9 and TRBJ1-6; no clear D. Looked up from germline, CDR1 is SEHNR and CDR2 is FQNEAQ (reference sequence). With 3 bases removed from V and 9 bases from J, the gap between germline ends came to 6 bases. This CDR3 has 12 amino acids.

The rearrangement links TRBV7-9 to TRBJ1-1; the match to TRBD1 covers 7 bases. The CDR3 consists of 15 residues. The J segment lost 5 bases and the V segment lost 5 bases, leaving 11 bases of the junction unmatched. Germline-derived CDR1 and CDR2 are SEHNR and FQNEAQ (reference sequence). This CDR3 reads CASSTEWTGRTEAFF. As DNA, the CDR3 is TGTGCCAGCAGCACGGAATGGACAGGAAGAACTGAAGCTTTCTTT. The full variable domain, rest sourced from reference TRBV7-9 and TRBJ1-1, is DTGVSQNPRHKITKRGQNVTFRCDPISEHNRLYWYRQTLGQGPEFLTYFQNEAQLEKSRLLSDRFSAERPKGSFSTLEIQRTEQGDSAMYLCASSTEWTGRTEAFFGQGTRLTVV.

This clone was seen a few times. The CDR3 reads CASSLGPGRSYEQYF. The CDR3 DNA sequence: TGTGCCAGCAGCTTAGGGCCGGGGAGGTCCTACGAGCAGTACTTC. V is TRBV7-8 and J is TRBJ2-7, with a tentative D call TRBD2 (6 bases). There are 15 residues in the CDR3. V lost 1 base and J 1 base, leaving 11 bases between the germline ends. Germline loops: CDR1 SGHVS, CDR2 FQNEAQ.

CDR3 nucleotides: TGCGCCAGCAGCTCAGGGGACCTCTCCTACAATGAGCAGTTCTTC. It is translated as CASSSGDLSYNEQFF. This chain uses TRBV5-1 with TRBJ2-1; D is possibly TRBD1 (6 bases). V lost 3 bases and J 0 bases, leaving 10 bases between the germline ends. This CDR3 contains 15 residues. Germline CDR1 and CDR2: SGHRS and YFSETQ.

The chain links TRBV6-5 to TRBJ2-5; D is possibly TRBD1 (5 bases). The J call may be in error: the DNA end matches TRBJ2-7 better. CDR3 length: 14 residues. Germline V CDR1 and CDR2: MNHEY, SVGAGI. The CDR3 DNA sequence: TGTGCCAGCAGTACCGCGGACACAACCTACGAGCAGTACTTC. Amino acids: CASSTADTTYEQYF.

This clone has more than one count but fewer than ten. This sequence joins TRBV9 and TRBJ1-2; D is ambiguous. Trimming removed 0 bases from V and 5 bases from J, with 8 bases in between. The V gene's germline CDR1 is SGDLS and CDR2 YYNGEE. This CDR3 region has 13 residues. The CDR3 DNA reads TGTGCCAGCAGCGTAGTACATGGGTATGGCTACACCTTC. Encoded protein: CASSVVHGYGYTF.